This T cell receptor beta chain was profiled in a study of T cells in Graves' hyperthyroidism and ophthalmopathy. Orbital computed tomography and thyroid ultrasound, together with serum TRAb and thyroxine and clinical symptoms, were used for diagnoses. PBMCs stemmed from less than 13 ml fresh peripheral blood. Notes on the study in general: A model of 13 V-J pairs discriminated ophthalmopathy from stable hyperthyroidism.

Amplified regions were TCR beta CDR3 sequences from RNA transcripts. The HTBI primer set drove a first-round RT-PCR of the TCR CDR3. TCRdb re-called the multiplex PCR reads with MiXCR, one entry per CDR3 protein. The table shows about 500,000 distinct CDR3 sequences, with roughly 15% occurring only once. Germline V lookup: CDR1 MNHEY, CDR2 SMNVEV (reference sequence). V shed 9 bases and J shed 6 bases, with 14 bases lying between them. CDR3 size: 12 residues. This clonotype was recorded at least ten times. Its specificity is not known. Sequencing was performed on blood. The rearrangement uses TRBV27 and TRBJ1-1; maybe TRBD1 (5 bases). The sequence came from a woman under 30 with Graves' ophthalmopathy. The CDR3 coding sequence is TGTGCCAGTTCCACGGGGCTGGCTGAAGCTTTCTTT. This gives the protein CASSTGLAEAFF.